This TCR beta chain was found in a study of T-cell reconstitution after alpha-beta-depleted transplantation in children. This CDR3 contains 14 residues. CDR1 is MNHEY, CDR2 SVGAGI, per germline. Trimming pared 0 bases from V and 6 bases from J, leaving 12 bases between. At least ten counts were recorded for this clonotype. As it was prepared, the TCRbeta library received unique molecular identifiers. Using its own MiXCR run on the PCR reads, TCRdb lists one record per CDR3 protein. This table has approximately 240,000 distinct CDR3 sequences, approximately 9.9% appearing once. The TCR was taken from a human donor who donated a stem cell graft to a child with SCID. The sample consisted of PBMCs from the stem cell graft donor, taken from the stem cell graft. The V gene is TRBV6-5, the J gene TRBJ2-7; D unresolved. This chain's CDR3 is CASSYSESLSEQYF. CDR3 bases: TGTGCCAGCAGTTACTCTGAGTCCCTTTCCGAGCAGTACTTC.